These T cell receptor beta chains were read from a single sample in a study of T cell responses to AZD1222 COVID-19 vaccine. Profiling relied on immunoSEQ multiplex PCR, and the TCRdb table lists in-frame clones only, not all of them. Found here are roughly 150,000 clones, around 90% of them singletons; the top ten hold about 1.9%. Material: peripheral blood, obtained on day 0 of AZD1222 vaccination. These receptors all stem from an adult in good health. Each CDR3 is given with its conserved first and last residue. A D gene is named only where the DNA matches it firmly. Size is stated for part of the rows, as once, few or many counts, or as a class when the clone is expanded.

D gene	clone size	J gene	V gene	CDR3 protein	CDR3 DNA
.	once	TRBJ1-3	TRBV6-6	CASSAGGDGNTIYF	TGTGCCAGCAGTGCGGGGGGTGATGGAAACACCATATATTTT
.	.	TRBJ1-2	TRBV19	CASNNPSRAEFYGYTF	TGTGCCAGTAACAATCCGTCGCGGGCGGAATTCTATGGCTACACCTTC
.	.	TRBJ2-1	TRBV27	CASSFGYNEQFF	TGTGCCAGCAGTTTTGGCTACAATGAGCAGTTCTTC
.	.	TRBJ2-5	TRBV3-1/TRBV3-2	CASSPRTETQYF	TGTGCCAGCAGCCCCAGAACGGAGACCCAGTACTTC
.	once	TRBJ1-5	TRBV28	CASSLGGGNQPQHF	TGTGCCAGCAGTTTAGGCGGAGGCAATCAGCCCCAGCATTTT
TRBD2	.	TRBJ2-7	TRBV18	CASSPGRGYEQYF	TGTGCCAGCTCACCCGGGAGGGGGTACGAGCAGTACTTC
.	few	TRBJ2-1	TRBV18	CASSPLPSGPSGNEQFF	TGTGCCAGCTCACCCCTCCCCTCGGGGCCCTCAGGGAATGAGCAGTTCTTC
.	.	TRBJ1-3	TRBV27	CASGRGNTGNTIYF	TGTGCCTCAGGGCGGGGAAATACTGGAAACACCATATATTTT
.	.	TRBJ1-2	TRBV2	CASSDGQWYGYTF	TGTGCCAGCAGTGACGGACAATGGTATGGCTACACCTTC
TRBD1	.	TRBJ2-7	TRBV15	CATSTPTGTAFYEQYF	TGTGCCACCAGCACACCCACCGGGACAGCATTCTACGAGCAGTACTTC
.	.	TRBJ1-2	TRBV7-9	CASSFDTKTGYTF	TGTGCCAGCAGCTTCGACACGAAGACTGGCTACACCTTC
TRBD1	.	TRBJ1-2	TRBV5-6	CASSLPAQGALGYTF	TGTGCCAGCAGCTTGCCCGCACAGGGGGCTTTAGGCTACACCTTC
.	.	TRBJ1-1	TRBV3-1/TRBV3-2	CASKQGAGTEAFF	TGTGCCAGCAAACAAGGGGCTGGCACTGAAGCTTTCTTT
TRBD2	.	TRBJ2-2	TRBV19	CASSPGRGTGELFF	TGTGCCAGTAGTCCAGGGAGGGGCACCGGGGAGCTGTTTTTT
.	.	TRBJ1-2	TRBV6-5	CASSPTGRPGYTF	TGTGCCAGCAGTCCCACCGGCAGGCCGGGCTACACCTTC
.	.	TRBJ1-3	TRBV6-6	CASSYDSGNTIYF	TGTGCCAGCAGTTATGATTCCGGAAACACCATATATTTT
TRBD1	.	TRBJ1-1	TRBV5-1	CASSSFVPGQGGRTEAFF	TGCGCCAGCAGCTCCTTCGTCCCGGGACAGGGGGGGAGGACTGAAGCTTTCTTT
TRBD2	.	TRBJ2-1	TRBV2	CASRKTSGGINEQFF	TGTGCCAGCAGGAAGACTAGCGGGGGGATTAATGAGCAGTTCTTC
.	.	TRBJ2-2	TRBV9	CASRPGTLNTGELFF	TGTGCCAGCAGACCCGGGACGTTGAACACCGGGGAGCTGTTTTTT
.	.	TRBJ1-1	TRBV11-2	CASSLVARGRTEAFF	TGTGCCAGCAGCTTAGTTGCCCGGGGGAGGACTGAAGCTTTCTTT
TRBD1	.	TRBJ1-6	TRBV9	CASSVDGQGAHSPLHF	TGTGCCAGCAGCGTAGACGGACAGGGCGCTCATTCACCCCTCCACTTT
TRBD1	.	TRBJ2-1	TRBV5-8	CASSLGTGGNEQFF	TGTGCCAGCAGCTTGGGGACAGGTGGCAATGAGCAGTTCTTC
.	.	TRBJ2-1	TRBV7-2	CASSPSLGDQFF	TGTGCCAGCAGCCCTTCCCTGGGTGATCAGTTCTTC
TRBD1	once	TRBJ1-1	TRBV5-5	CASRFRGGTEAFF	TGTGCCAGCAGGTTCAGGGGGGGCACTGAAGCTTTCTTT
.	.	TRBJ2-7	TRBV7-9	CASSSNSYEQYF	TGTGCCAGCAGCTCGAACAGCTACGAGCAGTACTTC
TRBD1	.	TRBJ1-1	TRBV29-1	CSGQGALSTEAFF	TGCAGCGGGCAGGGGGCGCTTAGCACTGAAGCTTTCTTT
.	.	TRBJ1-2	TRBV5-1	CASSFAITMGYTF	TGCGCCAGCAGCTTTGCCATAACTATGGGCTACACCTTC
TRBD1	.	TRBJ1-1	TRBV6-5	CASSYTTGGLGAFF	TGTGCCAGCAGTTACACAACAGGGGGCCTAGGAGCTTTCTTT
.	.	TRBJ2-5	TRBV7-9	CASSLELAGETQYF	TGTGCCAGCAGCTTAGAACTAGCCGGCGAGACCCAGTACTTC
.	.	TRBJ1-6	TRBV5-1	CASSGGGGSPLHF	TGCGCCAGCAGCGGTGGAGGGGGATCACCCCTCCACTTT
.	once	TRBJ1-2	TRBV28	CASRQGLHGYTF	TGTGCCAGCAGGCAGGGTTTACATGGCTACACCTTC
TRBD2	.	TRBJ2-1	TRBV7-8	CASSLAASGAYNEQFF	TGTGCCAGCAGCTTAGCTGCTAGCGGGGCCTACAATGAGCAGTTCTTC
.	.	TRBJ1-2	TRBV2	CAGRTAYGYTF	TGTGCCGGGCGGACAGCCTATGGCTACACCTTC
.	.	TRBJ1-1	TRBV7-9	CASSRDGLSTEAFF	TGTGCCAGCAGCCGCGACGGCCTGAGCACTGAAGCTTTCTTT
TRBD1	.	TRBJ1-1	TRBV6-2/TRBV6-3	CASSPTGGNTEAFF	TGTGCCAGCAGCCCTACAGGGGGCAACACTGAAGCTTTCTTT
.	.	TRBJ2-2	TRBV5-5	CASSRAAAEARRTGELFF	TGTGCCAGCAGCCGGGCTGCTGCAGAGGCGAGGAGGACCGGGGAGCTGTTTTTT
.	.	TRBJ1-5	TRBV5-1	CASSLTGVLNQPQHF	TGCGCCAGCAGCTTGACCGGGGTACTCAATCAGCCCCAGCATTTT
.	.	TRBJ1-1	TRBV29-1	CSAGQGSTEAFF	TGCAGCGCTGGGCAGGGTTCCACTGAAGCTTTCTTT
.	.	TRBJ2-3	TRBV5-1	CASSLTTDTQYF	TGCGCCAGCAGCTTGACCACAGATACGCAGTATTTT
TRBD2	.	TRBJ2-3	TRBV7-2	CASSLAGTSVADTQYF	TGTGCCAGCAGCTTAGCGGGGACTAGCGTGGCAGATACGCAGTATTTT
.	.	TRBJ1-1	TRBV11-3	CASSLTQGTEAFF	TGTGCCAGCAGCTTGACACAGGGCACTGAAGCTTTCTTT
TRBD1	.	TRBJ1-4	TRBV7-9	CASSLGDRATNEKLFF	TGTGCCAGCAGCTTAGGGGACAGGGCAACTAATGAAAAACTGTTTTTT
.	few	TRBJ1-4	TRBV18	CASSTQGPTNEKLFF	TGTGCCAGCTCAACCCAGGGGCCAACTAATGAAAAACTGTTTTTT
TRBD1	once	TRBJ1-2	TRBV5-4	CASSLALRGRESYTF	TGTGCCAGCAGCTTGGCCTTGAGGGGGCGCGAAAGCTACACCTTC
.	.	TRBJ2-2	TRBV15	CATSTSDRNTGELFF	TGTGCCACCAGCACCTCGGACAGGAACACCGGGGAGCTGTTTTTT